This TCR beta chain was found in a study of cytomegalovirus exposure and HLA in healthy donors. Here immunoSEQ multiplex PCR was the method, and the copy in TCRdb shows in-frame clones only, minus some. The repertoire holds fewer than 350,000 clones, 88% seen once, with around 0.92% in the top ten. With 2 bases removed from V and 5 bases from J, the gap between germline ends came to 9 bases. Per germline, CDR1 MDHEN and CDR2 SYDVKM. The CDR3 has 13 residues. This TCR derives from a woman aged 18-29 years in good health and CMV-seronegative. Sample: PBMCs. The chain uses TRBV28 and TRBJ2-5, with D unresolved. The CDR3 DNA reads as TGTGCCAGCAGTTTACAGAATCAGGAGACCCAGTACTTC. Its protein is CASSLQNQETQYF.